These T cell receptor beta chains were read from a single sample in a study of cytomegalovirus exposure and HLA in healthy donors. TCRdb's copy holds only in-frame clones and misses some; the assay was immunoSEQ multiplex PCR. The top ten hold approximately 1.1% of the sample, which has some 180,000 clones, about 90% seen once. What was sequenced was PBMCs. These TCRs come from a boy aged 2 to 9 in good health and CMV-seronegative. CDR3s include the opening cysteine and the closing phenylalanine or tryptophan. D genes are given only for firm matches. Not every row has a clone size; where given, it reads once, few, many or a size class.

J gene	clone size	D gene	V gene	CDR3 DNA	CDR3 protein
TRBJ2-1	.	TRBD1	TRBV27	TGTGCCAGCAGTTCCTCAGACAGGGGGTCCTACAATGAGCAGTTCTTC	CASSSSDRGSYNEQFF
TRBJ1-1	once	.	TRBV7-2	TGTGCCAGCAGCGCCATGTACGACACTGAAGCTTCCTTT	CASSAMYDTEASF
TRBJ2-5	.	TRBD2	TRBV5-1	TGCGCCAGCAGCACCCCCCTAGCGGGAGAGGGGGAGACCCAGTACTTC	CASSTPLAGEGETQYF
TRBJ1-1	.	.	TRBV5-6	TGTGCCAGCAGCTTTGGGGCGGCTGAAGCTTTCTTT	CASSFGAAEAFF
TRBJ2-2	.	.	TRBV7-3	TGTGCCAGCAGCTCTCAAGCGGCTATAAACACCGGGGAGCTGTTTTTT	CASSSQAAINTGELFF
TRBJ2-5	.	.	TRBV6-5	TGTGCCAGCAGTAGGGGGACGGAGACCCAGTACTTC	CASSRGTETQYF
TRBJ1-4	.	.	TRBV10-3	TGTGCCGGGACCACGGGACGCGGGGTTTTT	CAGTTGRGVF
TRBJ1-1	.	.	TRBV29-1	TGCAGCGTTGAGGACAGGAACACTGAAGCTTTCTTT	CSVEDRNTEAFF
TRBJ2-5	.	.	TRBV6-1	TGTGCCAGCAGTCGACGGGAACAAGAGACCCAGTACTTC	CASSRREQETQYF
TRBJ2-7	few	TRBD1	TRBV19	TGTGCCAGTAGACTCCGGGACAGGCATAGCTACGAGCAGTACTTC	CASRLRDRHSYEQYF
TRBJ1-1	.	TRBD1	TRBV18	TGTGCCAGCTCACCAGACAGGGGGAACACTGAAGCTTTCTTT	CASSPDRGNTEAFF
TRBJ2-7	.	.	TRBV27	TGTGCCAGCAGTTTATCTGCCAGGGGGGCCTACGAGCAGTACTTC	CASSLSARGAYEQYF
TRBJ1-5	.	.	TRBV6-6	TGTGCCAGCAGTTACGGCACAGGGAATAGCAATCAGCCCCAGCATTTT	CASSYGTGNSNQPQHF
TRBJ2-3	.	.	TRBV7-9	TGTGCCAGCAGCGGGACTGTCACAGATACGCAGTATTTT	CASSGTVTDTQYF
TRBJ2-4	.	.	TRBV19	TGTGCCAGTAAAGCAGGGGCCAAAAACATTCAGTACTTC	CASKAGAKNIQYF
TRBJ1-2	.	.	TRBV5-1	TGCGCCAGCAGCTTGGGACAGCCCCGAAACTATGGCTACACCTTC	CASSLGQPRNYGYTF
TRBJ1-3	.	.	TRBV2	TGTGCCAGCAGTGGGGCCAGGCCCTCTGGAAACACCATATATTTT	CASSGARPSGNTIYF
TRBJ2-5	.	.	TRBV19	TGTGCCAGTAGTATCAGGTTTCAAGAGACCCAGTACTTC	CASSIRFQETQYF
TRBJ1-5	.	.	TRBV9	TGTGCCAGCAGCGTAGACGGGAGGAGTGATCAGCCCCAGCATTTT	CASSVDGRSDQPQHF
TRBJ1-4	few	.	TRBV30	TGTGCCTGGAGTCCCGGGGCAGGGGTTCCCGGAAAACTGTTTTTT	CAWSPGAGVPGKLFF
TRBJ1-4	.	TRBD1	TRBV30	TGTGCCTGGAGCGACGGGACAGGCGCCGAAAAACTGTTTTTT	CAWSDGTGAEKLFF
TRBJ2-1	.	TRBD1	TRBV18	TGTGCCAGCTCGCGAGGACAGGGTCCTTACAATGAGCAGTTCTTC	CASSRGQGPYNEQFF
TRBJ2-3	.	.	TRBV5-3	TGTGCCAGAAGCTTCCAGGTCCCAGAAGATACGCAGTATTTT	CARSFQVPEDTQYF
TRBJ1-6	.	.	TRBV10-3	TGTGCCATCAGTACAAATGATTCACCCCTCCACTTT	CAISTNDSPLHF
TRBJ2-6	.	TRBD1	TRBV5-8	TGTGCCAGCAGGAAAAGGGACAGGGGAAACTCTGGGGCCAACGTCCTGACTTTC	CASRKRDRGNSGANVLTF
TRBJ1-2	.	.	TRBV28	TGTGCCAGCAGTTTGGCTGCCGAAGGTACTACTAACTATGGCTACACCTTC	CASSLAAEGTTNYGYTF
TRBJ1-2	.	TRBD1	TRBV11-1	TGTGCCAGCAGCTTGGGACAGGCCGGCTTCTACACCTTC	CASSLGQAGFYTF
TRBJ2-5	.	.	TRBV6-6	TGTGCCAGCAGTTTTACAGGCGTAGAGACCCAGTACTTC	CASSFTGVETQYF
TRBJ2-1	.	.	TRBV27	TGTGCCAGCAGTTTATCGGGCGGGATGCAGTTCTTC	CASSLSGGMQFF
TRBJ1-2	.	.	TRBV25-1	TGTGCCAGCAGTGAAATTTTCGCAGAAGGCTACACCTTC	CASSEIFAEGYTF
TRBJ2-2	.	.	TRBV30	TGTGCCTGGAGAGCCACAGGAAACACCGGGGAGCTGTTTTTT	CAWRATGNTGELFF
TRBJ1-5	.	.	TRBV2	TGTGCCAGCACTATGGGGAGGGGCAATCAGCCCCAGCATTTT	CASTMGRGNQPQHF
TRBJ1-1	once	.	TRBV10-3	TGTGCCATCCGGACAGCTTTGGGGGTCACTGAAGCTTTCTTT	CAIRTALGVTEAFF
TRBJ2-4	.	.	TRBV28	TGTGCCAGCAGTAACCAGGGGCAGGCCAAAAACATTCAGTACTTC	CASSNQGQAKNIQYF
TRBJ2-7	.	TRBD2	TRBV27	TGTGCCAGCAGTCCATCCACCAGACTGTTCCTAGCGGGCGAGCAGTACTTC	CASSPSTRLFLAGEQYF
TRBJ2-7	.	TRBD2	TRBV7-6	TGTGCCAGCAGCCCTGGGGGGGGATTCTCCTACGAGCAGTACTTC	CASSPGGGFSYEQYF
TRBJ2-7	.	.	TRBV27	TGTGCCAGCAGTTTTGGTCCTAGATCGGGGGAGCAGTACTTC	CASSFGPRSGEQYF
TRBJ2-3	.	.	TRBV7-6	TGTGCCAGCAGGTTGGACTTCACAGATACGCAGTATTTT	CASRLDFTDTQYF
TRBJ1-5	.	.	TRBV6-5	TGTGCCAGCAGCCCGGGGTCAAATCGGCCCCAGCATTTT	CASSPGSNRPQHF
TRBJ1-5	.	TRBD1	TRBV7-2	TGTGCCAGCAGCCCCCGAGGTGGAGGGGGCTACCAGCCCCAGCATTTT	CASSPRGGGGYQPQHF
TRBJ2-3	.	.	TRBV11-1	TGTGCCAGCAGCTTAGCTCGACTGACGGATACGCAGTATTTT	CASSLARLTDTQYF
TRBJ2-7	.	.	TRBV7-6	TGTGCCAGCAGCTTAGACACCTCCTACGAGCAGTACTTC	CASSLDTSYEQYF
TRBJ2-2	.	.	TRBV19	TGTGCCATACGGGACTCCGCGAACACCGGGGAGCTGTTTTTT	CAIRDSANTGELFF
TRBJ2-1	.	TRBD2	TRBV6-6	TGTGCCAGCAGTGACGGACTAGCTGGGGGAAGAGAGCAGTTCTTC	CASSDGLAGGREQFF
TRBJ2-5	.	.	TRBV19	TGTGCCAGTAGTAACAGGGTTTTGGAGACCCAGTACTTC	CASSNRVLETQYF
TRBJ2-1	once	.	TRBV28	TGTGCCAGCAGTTCCCGGACGGGGGTCAATGAGCAGTTCTTC	CASSSRTGVNEQFF
TRBJ1-2	.	TRBD1	TRBV11-2	TGTGCCAGCAGTTCGGACAGGAACTATGGCTACACCTTC	CASSSDRNYGYTF
TRBJ2-7	.	.	TRBV9	TGTGCCAGCAGCCCAGGGGTGGGCGAGCAGTACTTC	CASSPGVGEQYF
TRBJ2-7	once	.	TRBV5-1	TGCGCCAGCAGCTCTGCGGGATTTGCCTACGAGCAGTACTTC	CASSSAGFAYEQYF
TRBJ2-3	.	.	TRBV19	TGTGCCAGCGCTGGTGGGGCGTCAGATACGCAGTATTTT	CASAGGASDTQYF
TRBJ2-3	.	TRBD2	TRBV30	TGTGCCTCACTTGGCCTAGCGGGCGGGCATACGCAGTATTTT	CASLGLAGGHTQYF
TRBJ1-1	.	TRBD1	TRBV18	TGTGCCAGCTCGCTACAGGGGGCTACTGAAGCTTTCTTT	CASSLQGATEAFF
TRBJ1-4	.	.	TRBV2	TGTGCCAGCAGTAACAGGGCTGATAGTTTTAATGAAAAACTGTTTTTT	CASSNRADSFNEKLFF
TRBJ2-3	.	.	TRBV28	TGTGCCAGCAGCATGGTTAAGCTATCCGCAGATACGCAGTATTTT	CASSMVKLSADTQYF
TRBJ1-6	.	.	TRBV27	TGTGCCAGCAGTTTTTATCTAGGATCACCCCTCCACTTT	CASSFYLGSPLHF
TRBJ1-4	few	TRBD1	TRBV6-1	TGTGCCAGCAGTGAAGCGGGGACAGGGGATGAAAAACTGTTTTTT	CASSEAGTGDEKLFF
TRBJ2-7	.	.	TRBV7-8	TGTGCCAGCAGCTTAGCAGGGAGCGGAGGAGGGCAGTACTTC	CASSLAGSGGGQYF